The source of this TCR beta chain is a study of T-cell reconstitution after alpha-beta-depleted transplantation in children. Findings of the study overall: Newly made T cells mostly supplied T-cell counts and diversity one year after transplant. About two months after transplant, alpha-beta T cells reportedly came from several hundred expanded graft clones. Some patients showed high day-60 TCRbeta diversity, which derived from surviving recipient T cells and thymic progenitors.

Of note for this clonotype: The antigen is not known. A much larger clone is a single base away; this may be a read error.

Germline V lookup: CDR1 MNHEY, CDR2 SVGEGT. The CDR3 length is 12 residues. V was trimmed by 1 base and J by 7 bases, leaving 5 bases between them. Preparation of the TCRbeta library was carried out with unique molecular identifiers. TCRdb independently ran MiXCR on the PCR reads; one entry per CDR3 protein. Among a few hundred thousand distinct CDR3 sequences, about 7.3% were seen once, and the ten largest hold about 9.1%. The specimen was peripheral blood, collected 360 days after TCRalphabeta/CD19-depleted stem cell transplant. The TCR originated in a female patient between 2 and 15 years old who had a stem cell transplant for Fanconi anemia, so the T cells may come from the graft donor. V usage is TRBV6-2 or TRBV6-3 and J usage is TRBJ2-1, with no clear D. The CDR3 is CASSYFGNEQFF. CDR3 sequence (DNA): TGTGCCAGCAGTTACTTCGGGAATGAGCAGTTCTTC.